The sequence of this TCR beta chain was determined in a study of blood T cell repertoires in COVID-19. The study recruited people aged roughly 18 to 100 years across about two dozen US areas. Membership in each cohort depended on participant-reported clinical history. Cohort 3 recovered donors had two negative PCRs, clearance, or symptom resolution. In the authors' methods: Amplifying reference gene primers gave estimates of nucleated cell counts. Profiling relied on immunoSEQ multiplex PCR, and the TCRdb table lists in-frame clones only, not all of them. The V and J calls and clone size are taken from that table; D and trimming were inferred from the DNA. Among roughly 380,000 clones, about 90% were seen once, and the ten largest hold around 3%. CDR1 and CDR2 (germline): SGHAT, FQNNGV. The CDR3 is 15 amino acids. The V gene end was trimmed by 0 bases and the J gene end by 3 bases; junction bases not matched to a gene: 2.

The sequence was collected from a woman aged 25 to 39 who had recovered from COVID-19. This rearrangement joins TRBV11-2 to TRBJ1-5; 7 bases are a match to TRBD1. The specimen sequenced was PBMCs or T cells enriched from blood (not recorded which). CDR3 sequence: CASSLEDRPNQPQHF. CDR3 coding DNA: TGTGCCAGCAGCTTAGAGGACAGGCCCAATCAGCCCCAGCATTTT.